This TCR beta chain is drawn from a study of blood T cells in healthy people across ages. Study-wide results and caveats: Total diversity from one million sequenced T cells was likely underestimated. More naive CD4+ cells and higher diversity marked long-lived donors relative to aged donors.

Aged roughly 6 to 100, donors were systemically healthy Caucasians from Russia. A J-beta primer mix and a sample-barcoded 5' primer were used in a second PCR of about 6 to 12 cycles. MiXCR, applied by TCRdb to the 5' RACE reads, yields one record per CDR3 protein. Seen here are about 1 million distinct CDR3 sequences, 45% observed once, and the top ten hold approximately 17%. This clonotype was observed a few times. Its antigen is not identified. This CDR3 is 17 amino acids long. Germline CDR1 DFQATT, CDR2 SNEGSKA (reference sequence). V lost 0 bases and J lost 0, with 12 bases in between. This clonotype originated in a woman aged 60 to 75 in good health. Sequencing was done on a sample of blood. The V call is TRBV20-1, the J call TRBJ2-6; D is unclear. The CDR3 spells CSARDPTASSGANVLTF. The DNA of the CDR3 is TGCAGTGCTAGAGACCCCACCGCGAGCTCTGGGGCCAACGTCCTGACTTTC.